The sequence of this TCR beta chain was determined in a study of CD8 T cells in Susac syndrome (dated by TCRdb to about 2019). About the full investigation: Repertoire sequencing was used to test whether CD8+ T cell activation and differentiation in Susac syndrome was antigen driven. Clonality of the CD8+ T cell repertoire was compared between more than 10 healthy donors, 14 Susac syndrome patients and some 15 multiple sclerosis patients.

RNA was extracted using the RNeasy kit, and about 0.5 to 1 microgram was reverse transcribed with random hexamers. The immunoSEQ multiplex PCR assay, covering 54 Vbeta and 13 Jbeta segments, was used to amplify TCR beta CDR3 regions. PCR amplification bias was corrected by using a synthetic template baseline for primer optimization and computational correction. The authors processed their data as follows. Reads were annotated to V, D and J genes per IMGT and analyzed with immunoSEQ Analyzer, keeping only productive sequences. Clonality was calculated as one minus the Shannon entropy normalized by log2 of the number of productive unique sequences. For each patient and control, public and private clones were evaluated within the 100 most prevalent clones. A clone was defined as Susac-specific if it was absent from the healthy and MS cohorts, from more than 850 published viral clones and from other ImmuneACCESS disease sequences. TCRdb trimmed public reads at Q25 via fastp, called clones via MiXCR and kept in-frame beta chains. Each record represents a unique CDR3 protein, reported with the most common genes and DNA among its rows. The V and J calls shown here were made by TCRdb, not taken from the authors' results. Present in this sample are 400,000 to 550,000 distinct CDR3 sequences, approximately 85% of which were seen just once. The ten largest make up under 0.15% of the sample.

Peripheral blood CD8+ and CD4+ T cells from healthy donors, Susac syndrome patients and multiple sclerosis patients were profiled using high-throughput TCR beta sequencing. The multiple sclerosis controls were treatment-naive patients whose relapsing-remitting disease, either stable or active, fulfilled the revised McDonald criteria. Bulk CD8+ and CD4+ T cells were purified magnetically by negative isolation, whereas CD8+ TEMRA cells were enriched by FACS. Blood was collected in EDTA tubes and processed within 24 hours, with PBMCs isolated through density gradient centrifugation. PBMCs destined for TCR sequencing were cryopreserved in liquid nitrogen and later thawed in a 37 °C water bath. The sorted or isolated CD4+, CD8+ and CD8+ TEMRA cells reached a purity of at least 90%. The full study reports these points: The study acknowledged that relatively few individuals were included in the TCR sequencing and HLA analysis.

This clonotype came up once. Its antigen has not been determined. Base-call qualities are not available, and no considerably larger clone is one nucleotide away. A lone read is weak support. The cysteine opens and the phenylalanine closes a CDR3 of 13 amino acids. Here the CDR3 DNA is all that survives: 39 bases in frame from base 1. Taken from the germline V gene, the CDR1 and CDR2 loops are SGHRS and YFSETQ. Between the V and J ends, shortened by 4 bases and 0 bases respectively, the junction contains 7 bases. In this chain, TRBV5-1 is recombined with TRBJ1-2, with the D gene call left open. The sequence was collected from a human donor with multiple sclerosis. Sequenced input: CD8+ T cells from PBMCs. CDR3 region: CASSPLANYGYTF. The DNA reads as follows: TGCGCCAGCAGCCCGTTAGCTAACTATGGCTACACCTTC.